One sample yielded the 8 T cell receptor beta chains listed below, sequenced in a study of T cell changes during pregnancy in multiple sclerosis. This table comes from immunoSEQ multiplex PCR, and its TCRdb copy is limited to in-frame clones, with some not included. Of tens of thousands of clones listed, about nine tenths are singletons. The sequenced sample was peripheral blood, obtained in the first trimester of pregnancy. The receptors come from a female donor in good health, enrolled as a control in a pregnancy study.

The chain is built from TRBV5-1 and TRBJ2-1; 8 bases fit TRBD1. The V gene's germline CDR1 is SGHRS and CDR2 YFSETQ. This CDR3 region has 16 residues. The V and J ends lost 2 bases and 7 bases, in that order; junction bases with no gene match: 11. The CDR3 is CASSFSGGVVINEQFF. Written as DNA, the CDR3 is TGCGCCAGCAGCTTCTCAGGGGGCGTGGTAATTAATGAGCAGTTCTTC.

The J gene is TRBJ1-4, the V gene TRBV5-1, with TRBD1 identical over 8 bases. CDR1 is SGHRS, CDR2 YFSETQ, per germline. V was pared by 6 bases and J by 2 bases, with 12 bases of the junction left unmatched. CDR3 length: 17 residues. CDR3 coding DNA: TGCGCCAGCATTTTATCTTGGGCAGGGGGCACTAATGAAAAACTGTTTTTT. As protein: CASILSWAGGTNEKLFF.

The V call is TRBV19, the J call TRBJ2-3, with 14 bases fitting TRBD2. This CDR3 is built from 18 residues. In germline, CDR1 is LNHDA, CDR2 SQIVND (reference sequence). The J segment lost 0 bases and the V segment lost 3 bases, leaving 5 bases of the junction unmatched. CDR3 sequence reads: CASSIGTSGRRSTDTQYF. The CDR3 DNA reads as TGTGCCAGTAGTATTGGGACTAGCGGGAGACGGAGCACAGATACGCAGTATTTT.

The chain joins TRBV29-1 to TRBJ2-5; 9 bases are shared with TRBD1. The germline CDR1 and CDR2 sequences are SQVTM and ANQGSEA. CDR3 length: 15 residues. The J segment lost 2 bases and the V segment lost 7 bases, leaving 11 bases of the junction unmatched. The CDR3 protein is CSADTGGAGQETQYF. The CDR3 bases are TGCAGCGCGGACACAGGGGGCGCGGGGCAAGAGACCCAGTACTTC.

The V and J genes are TRBV28 and TRBJ2-5; D is perhaps TRBD2 (5 bases). This CDR3 has 14 residues. V shed 4 bases and J shed 4 bases, with 13 bases lying between them. Germline-derived CDR1 and CDR2 are MDHEN and SYDVKM. The CDR3 spells CASSSTVEAETQYF. DNA of the CDR3: TGTGCCAGCAGTTCGACGGTGGAGGCAGAGACCCAGTACTTC. The full variable domain, rest sourced from reference TRBV28 and TRBJ2-5, is DVKVTQSSRYLVKRTGEKVFLECVQDMDHENMFWYRQDPGLGLRLIYFSYDVKMKEKGDIPEGYSVSREKKERFSLILESASTNQTSMYLCASSSTVEAETQYFGPGTRLLVL.

This chain joins TRBV18 and TRBJ2-3; D remains ambiguous. The CDR3 loop spans 16 amino acids. The ends were cut back, 2 bases at V and 0 bases at J, with 12 bases in the middle. Germline CDR1 reads KGHSH; CDR2 reads LQKENI. CDR3 DNA: TGTGCCAGCTCACCAGTCCTTAAAGCTAGCACAGATACGCAGTATTTT. Its protein product is CASSPVLKASTDTQYF.

This chain uses TRBV18 with TRBJ2-7; tentative D call: TRBD2 (5 bases). The CDR3 consists of 11 residues. In germline, CDR1 is KGHSH, CDR2 LQKENI. V lost 5 bases to trimming and J lost 5 bases, with 7 bases between them. The CDR3 loop reads CASSEGHEQYF. The CDR3 coding sequence is TGTGCCAGCTCAGAGGGTCACGAGCAGTACTTC. Full variable domain (outside the CDR3, taken from reference TRBV18 and TRBJ2-7): NAGVMQNPRHLVRRRGQEARLRCSPMKGHSHVYWYRQLPEEGLKFMVYLQKENIIDESGMPKERFSAEFPKEGPSILRIQQVVRGDSAAYFCASSEGHEQYFGPGTRLTVT.

The J gene is TRBJ1-2, the V gene TRBV4-3; tentatively, D is TRBD1 (5 bases). The germline gives CDR1 LGHNA, CDR2 YSLEER. Deletions cut 0 bases from V and 5 bases from J, with 7 bases between. The CDR3 sequence is 13 residues long. CDR3 region: CASSQDQGYGYTF. For the CDR3, the DNA is TGCGCCAGCAGCCAAGATCAGGGTTATGGCTACACCTTC.